Listed here are 19 T cell receptor beta chains from one sample, sequenced in a study of T-cell memory formation after mild COVID-19. In TCRdb, the 5' RACE reads were re-called with MiXCR into one record per CDR3 protein. There are over 40,000 distinct CDR3 sequences in the sample; less than 15% occur only once, and around 26% lies in the top ten. Source material: PBMCs or a T cell subset sorted from them (not recorded which). The receptors here all came from a man aged 18 to 30 who had mild COVID-19 (a few samples of this study predate the infection). Cell type and time point are not known.

This clonotype was seen repeatedly, ten times or more. V is TRBV2 and J is TRBJ2-1, with 8 nucleotides matching TRBD2. The V segment lost 6 bases and the J segment 0 bases; nucleotides outside the gene matches: 1. Germline V lookup: CDR1 SNHLY, CDR2 FYNNEI. This CDR3 is built from 14 residues. The CDR3 reads CASRLADSYNEQFF. The CDR3, as DNA: TGTGCCAGCAGACTAGCGGACTCCTACAATGAGCAGTTCTTC.

This clonotype came up a few times. V is TRBV20-1 and J is TRBJ2-3, with D tentatively TRBD1 (5 bases). The germline CDR1 and CDR2 sequences are DFQATT and SNEGSKA (reference sequence). The CDR3 length is 16 residues. With 6 bases removed from V and 0 bases from J, the gap between germline ends came to 19 bases. CDR3 sequence reads: CSATTFGASSTDTQYF. The CDR3 DNA reads TGCAGTGCCACGACGTTTGGGGCCTCTAGCACAGATACGCAGTATTTT.

This clonotype was seen once. V gene TRBV18 combines with J gene TRBJ1-2; maybe TRBD1 (5 bases). CDR3 length: 13 residues. CDR1 KGHSH and CDR2 LQKENI come from the germline V gene. V shed 6 bases and J shed 6 bases, with 14 bases lying between them. Here the CDR3 reads CASSRSWGDGYTF. The CDR3 coding sequence is TGTGCCAGCTCGCGTTCCTGGGGCGATGGCTACACCTTC.

This rearrangement joins TRBV7-2 to TRBJ1-6; D possibly corresponds to TRBD1 (6 bases). Germline V gene lookup returns CDR1 SGHTA and CDR2 FQGNSA. V was clipped by 4 bases and J by 5 bases, with 15 bases between them. The CDR3 has 16 amino acids. The CDR3 spells CASSSRGGRDNSPLHF. The DNA for the CDR3 is TGTGCCAGCAGCTCAAGGGGGGGAAGGGATAATTCACCCCTCCACTTT.

This clonotype was counted a few times. The DNA of the CDR3 is TGTGCCACCAGTCTATCCCGCACCGGGGAGCTGTTTTTT. This codes for CATSLSRTGELFF. This chain joins TRBV24-1 and TRBJ2-2, with D unclear. This CDR3 has 13 residues. Trimming took off 6 bases at V and 4 bases at J, with 8 bases between the two ends. From germline, CDR1 is KGHDR and CDR2 SFDVKD.

Relative to its sample, this clonotype is medium-sized. V and J are TRBV3-1 and TRBJ2-1, with D possibly being TRBD1 or TRBD2 (5 bases each). V lost 4 bases to trimming and J lost 9 bases, with 19 bases between them. Per germline, CDR1 LGHDT and CDR2 YNNKEL (reference sequence). The CDR3 runs to 15 residues. DNA of the CDR3: TGTGCCAGCAGCCTACGGGACGCCAGCGGTTCTGAGCAGTTCTTC. This translates into CASSLRDASGSEQFF.

The chain couples TRBV3-1 to TRBJ2-3, with D perhaps TRBD2 (7 bases). The CDR3 is made up of 14 amino acids. CDR1 and CDR2 (germline): LGHDT, YNNKEL (reference sequence). Trimming took off 1 base at V and 4 bases at J, with 9 bases between the two ends. In DNA form, the CDR3 reads TGTGCCAGCAGCCAAGGGGGGGGCTCAGATACGCAGTATTTT. Amino acid sequence: CASSQGGGSDTQYF.

This clonotype was counted a few times. The chain couples TRBV29-1 to TRBJ2-1, with D tentatively TRBD1 (5 bases). V was shortened by 5 bases and J by 8 bases, with 16 bases between the two germline ends. Per germline, CDR1 SQVTM and CDR2 ANQGSEA. This CDR3 contains 13 residues. CDR3 sequence: CSVRAGSSYEQFF. The CDR3 nucleotides read TGCAGCGTTCGGGCAGGGTCGAGCTATGAGCAGTTCTTC.

The chain uses TRBV6-6 and TRBJ1-6; D not resolved. From germline, CDR1 is MNHNY and CDR2 SVGAGI (reference sequence). V lost 6 bases to trimming and J lost 0 bases, with 3 bases between them. The CDR3 spans 13 residues. In DNA, the CDR3 is TGTGCCAGCAGCCACTCCTATAATTCACCCCTCCACTTT. Translation: CASSHSYNSPLHF.

Only a few counts were recorded for this clonotype. The V and J genes are TRBV18 and TRBJ2-3; the match to TRBD1 covers 9 bases. J lost 3 bases, V lost 2 bases, and 6 bases had no gene match. CDR1 KGHSH and CDR2 LQKENI come from the germline V gene. The CDR3 loop spans 16 amino acids. This CDR3 reads CASSPSGQGLTDTQYF. The CDR3 nucleotides are TGTGCCAGCTCACCATCGGGACAGGGTCTGACAGATACGCAGTATTTT.

This chain joins TRBV7-2 and TRBJ1-5; D is unresolved. The germline V gene has CDR1 SGHTA and CDR2 FQGNSA. This CDR3 has 15 amino acids. V lost 4 bases to trimming and J lost 3 bases, with 13 bases between them. This CDR3 is CASSWTSGLNQPQHF. Written as DNA, the CDR3 is TGTGCCAGCAGCTGGACCTCGGGCCTCAATCAGCCCCAGCATTTT.

This chain connects TRBV6-2 or TRBV6-3 to TRBJ2-1; D remains ambiguous. Between the trimmed V and J ends, which lost 2 bases and 3 bases, there was a span of 11 bases. The germline gives CDR1 MNHEY, CDR2 SVGEGT. CDR3 length: 15 amino acids. The DNA of the CDR3 is TGTGCCAGCAGTTACCCGACGGGTGGCTACAATGAGCAGTTCTTC. This codes for CASSYPTGGYNEQFF.

J is TRBJ2-3 and V is TRBV27; 9 bases line up with TRBD2. The germline gives CDR1 MNHEY, CDR2 SMNVEV (reference sequence). The trim removed 5 bases at V and 6 bases at J, leaving 9 bases unmatched. There are 15 residues in the CDR3. CDR3 amino acids: CASSVLGLASDTQYF. Written as DNA, the CDR3 is TGTGCCAGCAGTGTACTGGGACTAGCTTCGGATACGCAGTATTTT.

A few counts support this clonotype. The rearrangement joins TRBV6-5 to TRBJ1-5; D remains ambiguous. The CDR3 loop spans 14 amino acids. Germline lookup yields CDR1 MNHEY and CDR2 SVGAGI. Trimming took off 0 bases at V and 2 bases at J, with 5 bases between the two ends. The CDR3 here is CASSYSMGNQPQHF. The CDR3 coding sequence is TGTGCCAGCAGTTACTCAATGGGCAATCAGCCCCAGCATTTT.

At least ten counts were recorded for this clonotype. The genes are TRBV7-3 and TRBJ2-2; D might be TRBD1 or TRBD2, each matching 5 bases. The CDR3 contains 14 residues. CDR1 is SGHTA, CDR2 FQGTGA, per germline. The V and J ends lost 2 bases and 4 bases respectively, with 8 bases between them. CDR3 nucleotides: TGTGCCAGCAGCTTATCGGGGACCACCGGGGAGCTGTTTTTT. It translates to CASSLSGTTGELFF. Supplemented by reference TRBV7-3 and TRBJ2-2, the full variable domain reads GAGVSQTPSNKVTEKGKYVELRCDPISGHTALYWYRQSLGQGPEFLIYFQGTGAADDSGLPNDRFFAVRPEGSVSTLKIQRTERGDSAVYLCASSLSGTTGELFFGEGSRLTVL.

This chain connects TRBV4-2 to TRBJ2-3; 12 bases map to TRBD2. V lost 1 base and J lost 10; bases outside the gene matches: 9. The germline CDR1 and CDR2 sequences are LGHNA and YNFKEQ. The CDR3 is 16 amino acids. Here the CDR3 reads CASSQGGLAGGPAQYF. CDR3 bases: TGTGCCAGCAGCCAAGGCGGGCTAGCGGGGGGGCCCGCGCAGTATTTT.

This clonotype was seen a handful of times. This chain connects TRBV9 to TRBJ2-3, with a weak D call TRBD1 (6 bases). V was cut by 0 bases and J by 6 bases, with 14 bases left in between. The germline CDR1 and CDR2 sequences are SGDLS and YYNGEE. There are 15 residues in the CDR3. The chain's CDR3 is CASSVGQAQGDTQYF. The DNA for the CDR3 is TGTGCCAGCAGCGTAGGACAGGCCCAAGGGGATACGCAGTATTTT.

The chain recombines TRBV6-5 with TRBJ2-3; TRBD2 might be the D (5 bases). V lost 0 bases and J 5 bases, leaving 12 bases between the germline ends. CDR1 MNHEY and CDR2 SVGAGI come from the germline V gene. The CDR3 spans 15 residues. For the CDR3, the DNA is TGTGCCAGCAGTTACTCGGGGAGCGTCGGAGATACGCAGTATTTT. Translated, it gives CASSYSGSVGDTQYF.

In its sample, this clonotype was seen many times. The J gene is TRBJ2-1, the V gene TRBV18, with 8 positions matching TRBD2. Germline loops: CDR1 KGHSH, CDR2 LQKENI. V was pared by 8 bases and J by 9 bases, with 15 bases of the junction left unmatched. The CDR3 contains 15 residues. CDR3 in amino acids: CASGPQGLGLLEQFF. For the CDR3, the DNA is TGTGCCAGCGGACCGCAGGGACTAGGGCTTCTTGAGCAGTTCTTC.